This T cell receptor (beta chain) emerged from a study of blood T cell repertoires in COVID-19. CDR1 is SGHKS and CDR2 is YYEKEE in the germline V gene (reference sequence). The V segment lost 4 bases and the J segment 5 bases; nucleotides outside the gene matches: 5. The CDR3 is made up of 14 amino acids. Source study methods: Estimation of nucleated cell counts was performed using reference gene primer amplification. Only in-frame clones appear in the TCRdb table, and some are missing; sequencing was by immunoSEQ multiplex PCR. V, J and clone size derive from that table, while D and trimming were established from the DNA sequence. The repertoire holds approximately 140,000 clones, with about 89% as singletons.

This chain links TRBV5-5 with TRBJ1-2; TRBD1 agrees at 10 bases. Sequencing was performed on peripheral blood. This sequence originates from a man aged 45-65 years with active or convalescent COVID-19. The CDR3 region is CASSDPGQGYGYTF. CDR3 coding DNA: TGTGCCAGCAGCGATCCGGGACAGGGGTATGGCTACACCTTC.